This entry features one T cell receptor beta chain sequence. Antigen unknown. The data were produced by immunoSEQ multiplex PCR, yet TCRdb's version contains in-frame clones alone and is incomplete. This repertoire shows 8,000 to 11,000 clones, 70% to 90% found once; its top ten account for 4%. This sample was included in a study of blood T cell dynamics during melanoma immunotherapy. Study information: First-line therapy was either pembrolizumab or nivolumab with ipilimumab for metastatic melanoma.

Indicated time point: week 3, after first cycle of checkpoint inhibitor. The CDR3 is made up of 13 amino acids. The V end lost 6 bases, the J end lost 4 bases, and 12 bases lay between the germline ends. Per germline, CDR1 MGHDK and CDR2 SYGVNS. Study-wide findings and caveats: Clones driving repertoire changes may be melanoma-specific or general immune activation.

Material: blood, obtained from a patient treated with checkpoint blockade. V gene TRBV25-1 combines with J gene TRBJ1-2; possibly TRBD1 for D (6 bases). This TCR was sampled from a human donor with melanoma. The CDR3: CASSRGSGYGYTF. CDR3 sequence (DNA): TGTGCCAGCAGCAGGGGATCTGGCTATGGCTACACCTTC.